This is a list of T cell receptor beta chains from one sample in a study of T cells in Graves' hyperthyroidism and ophthalmopathy. TCRdb itself ran the multiplex PCR reads through MiXCR, one entry per CDR3 protein. The sample records hundreds of thousands of distinct CDR3 sequences, 14% being singletons. The sample comprised blood. Receptors originate from a woman aged 40 to 55 with Graves' hyperthyroidism. CDR3s include the opening cysteine and the closing phenylalanine or tryptophan. Fields, in order: V gene, D gene, CDR3 length, J gene, clone size, CDR3 protein, CDR3 DNA. D genes are given only for firm matches. A clone size is listed for some rows: how often the clone was seen (once, few, many), or a class if it is expanded.

TRBV20-1,-,13,TRBJ2-7,many,CSAREGYGGEQYF,TGCAGTGCTAGAGAGGGTTATGGGGGCGAGCAGTACTTC
TRBV11-2,-,18,TRBJ2-3,-,CASSLKEVGVSSTDTQYF,TGTGCCAGCAGCTTAAAGGAGGTCGGTGTCAGTAGCACAGATACGCAGTATTTT
TRBV4-1,-,14,TRBJ2-1,-,CASTPGLAYNEQFF,TGCGCCAGCACCCCGGGACTGGCCTACAATGAGCAGTTCTTC
TRBV2,-,12,TRBJ2-3,many,CASSEAQDTQYF,TGTGCCAGCAGTGAAGCGCAAGATACGCAGTATTTT
TRBV5-6,-,13,TRBJ2-7,-,CASSLTERYEQYF,TGTGCCAGCAGCTTGACAGAGCGCTACGAGCAGTACTTC
TRBV18,-,14,TRBJ1-1,-,CASSPRSGNTEAFF,TGTGCCAGCTCACCACGATCGGGAAACACTGAAGCTTTCTTT
TRBV25-1,TRBD1,15,TRBJ2-1,-,CASSGEGQGWNEQFF,TGTGCCAGCAGTGGGGAGGGACAGGGATGGAATGAGCAGTTCTTC
TRBV6-1,TRBD1,15,TRBJ1-5,many,CASSATGLGNQPQHF,TGTGCCAGCAGCGCGACAGGGTTAGGAAATCAGCCCCAGCATTTT
TRBV28,TRBD1,15,TRBJ2-5,many,CASSPSTGGEETQYF,TGTGCCAGCAGCCCGTCGACAGGGGGTGAAGAGACCCAGTACTTC
TRBV7-2,TRBD1,14,TRBJ2-7,-,CASSTRTGPYEQYF,TGTGCCAGCAGCACACGGACAGGCCCCTACGAGCAGTACTTC
TRBV28,TRBD1,14,TRBJ2-7,many,CASSLMSGGDEQYF,TGTGCCAGCAGTTTAATGTCAGGGGGCGACGAGCAGTACTTC
TRBV20-1,TRBD2,15,TRBJ2-7,many,CSAITSGLAGSEQYF,TGCAGTGCTATAACCTCGGGACTAGCGGGCTCCGAGCAGTACTTC
TRBV3-1,-,21,TRBJ2-3,many,CASSLQRDRVLAGSSTDTQYF,TGTGCCAGCAGCCTCCAGCGGGACAGAGTTTTGGCGGGTTCTAGCACAGATACGCAGTATTTT
TRBV20-1,-,13,TRBJ2-5,many,CSAGSPSQETQYF,TGCAGTGCTGGATCCCCCAGCCAAGAGACCCAGTACTTC
TRBV15,-,13,TRBJ2-7,many,CATSRELAGEQYF,TGTGCCACCAGCAGAGAACTAGCAGGGGAGCAGTACTTC
TRBV11-3,TRBD2,13,TRBJ2-1,many,CASSYSGRAEQFF,TGTGCCAGCAGCTATAGCGGGAGGGCGGAGCAGTTCTTC
TRBV15,-,15,TRBJ2-2,-,CATSRANVWAGELFF,TGTGCCACCAGCAGAGCCAACGTGTGGGCCGGGGAGCTGTTTTTT
TRBV25-1,TRBD1,15,TRBJ1-2,-,CASSGTGTGFYGYTF,TGTGCCAGCAGCGGAACCGGGACAGGGTTCTATGGCTACACCTTC
TRBV2,-,16,TRBJ2-2,many,CASSEAETDNTGELFF,TGTGCCAGCAGTGAAGCGGAGACAGACAACACCGGGGAGCTGTTTTTT
TRBV5-1,-,16,TRBJ2-1,-,CASSLRAADPYNEQFF,TGCGCCAGCAGCTTGAGAGCGGCGGATCCCTACAATGAGCAGTTCTTC
TRBV12-3/TRBV12-4,TRBD1,14,TRBJ2-2,many,CASCQGAGTGELFF,TGTGCCAGCTGCCAGGGGGCCGGGACCGGGGAGCTGTTTTTT
TRBV20-1,TRBD2,16,TRBJ2-1,-,CSATTSGAFSNNEQFF,TGCAGTGCTACGACTAGCGGAGCCTTTAGTAACAATGAGCAGTTCTTC
TRBV3-1,-,16,TRBJ1-1,-,CASSLSRTASNTEAFF,TGTGCCAGCAGCCTATCAAGGACAGCTTCGAACACTGAAGCTTTCTTT
TRBV2,-,15,TRBJ1-5,many,CASSVGTASNQPQHF,TGTGCCAGCAGTGTTGGGACGGCTAGCAATCAGCCCCAGCATTTT
TRBV5-5,TRBD1,15,TRBJ1-5,-,CASSPAGTGNQPQHF,TGTGCCAGCAGCCCAGCCGGGACAGGCAATCAGCCCCAGCATTTT
TRBV3-1,TRBD2,16,TRBJ2-3,many,CASSPSELAGVGTQYF,TGTGCCAGCAGCCCCTCCGAACTAGCGGGAGTTGGGACGCAGTATTTT
TRBV5-1,TRBD2,15,TRBJ2-7,-,CASSISGGGNYEQYF,TGCGCCAGCAGCATCAGCGGGGGTGGGAACTACGAGCAGTACTTC
TRBV4-1,-,13,TRBJ1-2,few,CASSQVGGYGYTF,TGCGCCAGCAGCCAAGTGGGTGGTTATGGCTACACCTTC
TRBV7-2,-,15,TRBJ2-5,many,CASIYYPDGKETQYF,TGTGCCAGCATCTATTACCCCGACGGTAAAGAGACCCAGTACTTC
TRBV10-1,-,14,TRBJ1-1,few,CASSVGKANTEAFF,TGCGCCAGCAGTGTAGGCAAGGCGAACACTGAAGCTTTCTTT
TRBV18,-,17,TRBJ1-3,-,CASSPPSGGMSGNTIYF,TGTGCCAGCTCACCACCGAGTGGGGGGATGTCTGGAAACACCATATATTTT
TRBV6-1,TRBD1,15,TRBJ2-1,many,CASSRAGTAIGEQFF,TGTGCCAGCAGTAGGGCCGGGACAGCGATCGGTGAGCAGTTCTTC
TRBV6-9,TRBD1,16,TRBJ1-1,-,CASSSRTGTLNTEAFF,TGTGCCAGCAGTTCCCGGACAGGGACATTGAACACTGAAGCTTTCTTT
TRBV19,TRBD2,17,TRBJ2-2,-,CASKNAGTSGNTGELFF,TGTGCCAGTAAAAACGCCGGGACTAGCGGAAACACCGGGGAGCTGTTTTTT
TRBV29-1,-,13,TRBJ1-5,many,CSVSGVGNQPQHF,TGCAGCGTTTCGGGGGTTGGCAATCAGCCCCAGCATTTT
TRBV10-2,-,12,TRBJ1-2,many,CASSRDDYGYTF,TGCGCCAGCAGTCGGGATGACTATGGCTACACCTTC
TRBV4-1,TRBD1,14,TRBJ1-2,few,CASRGDSHNYGYTF,TGCGCCAGCAGGGGGGACAGTCATAACTATGGCTACACCTTC
TRBV12-3/TRBV12-4,TRBD1,15,TRBJ2-3,many,CASSPGQGNTDTQYF,TGTGCCAGCAGTCCCGGACAGGGTAACACAGATACGCAGTATTTT
TRBV14,-,13,TRBJ1-4,few,CASSPRWNEKLFF,TGTGCCAGCAGCCCTAGATGGAATGAAAAACTGTTTTTT
TRBV5-5,-,16,TRBJ2-7,-,CASSRFQGFGSYEQYF,TGTGCCAGCAGCCGATTTCAGGGATTTGGCTCCTACGAGCAGTACTTC
TRBV12-3/TRBV12-4,-,11,TRBJ2-4,few,CAGSFLGIQYF,TGTGCCGGCAGTTTCTTGGGCATTCAGTACTTC
TRBV6-1,TRBD2,15,TRBJ2-2,-,CASAGGTSNTGELFF,TGTGCCAGCGCGGGAGGGACATCAAACACCGGGGAGCTGTTTTTT
TRBV12-3/TRBV12-4,-,16,TRBJ2-3,many,CASSLGPGSSTDTQYF,TGTGCCAGCAGTTTAGGTCCGGGATCCAGCACAGATACGCAGTATTTT
TRBV7-2,-,15,TRBJ2-3,many,CASSLTGPNRDTQYF,TGTGCCAGCAGCTTGACAGGTCCCAACCGGGATACGCAGTATTTT
TRBV12-3/TRBV12-4,TRBD2,13,TRBJ2-7,many,CASIGGGSYEQYF,TGTGCCAGCATCGGGGGGGGGTCCTACGAGCAGTACTTC
TRBV4-1,TRBD1,16,TRBJ1-4,many,CASSWGQLATNEKLFF,TGCGCCAGCAGCTGGGGACAGCTAGCAACTAATGAAAAACTGTTTTTT
TRBV11-1,-,13,TRBJ2-5,-,CASNPTKVETQYF,TGTGCCAGCAACCCGACAAAGGTCGAGACCCAGTACTTC
TRBV5-1,TRBD2,18,TRBJ2-1,many,CASSQQGSASGRRDEQFF,TGCGCCAGCAGCCAACAGGGGTCGGCTAGCGGGAGAAGAGATGAGCAGTTCTTC
TRBV5-6,-,19,TRBJ2-1,many,CASSLVGGGDLFSYNEQFF,TGTGCCAGCAGCTTGGTTGGAGGGGGGGATCTCTTCTCCTACAATGAGCAGTTCTTC
TRBV9,-,15,TRBJ1-1,few,CASSVGHSAGTEAFF,TGTGCCAGCAGCGTAGGACATTCAGCAGGGACTGAAGCTTTCTTT
TRBV29-1,TRBD2,13,TRBJ2-4,many,CSVRLAGTNIQYF,TGCAGCGTAAGACTAGCGGGAACCAACATTCAGTACTTC
TRBV7-9,TRBD2,16,TRBJ2-1,-,CASSPPGLAGDIEQFF,TGTGCCAGCAGTCCACCGGGACTAGCGGGAGATATTGAGCAGTTCTTC
TRBV5-6,TRBD1,15,TRBJ2-7,once,CASSWGGTASYEQYF,TGTGCCAGCAGTTGGGGTGGGACAGCCTCCTACGAGCAGTACTTC
TRBV20-1,-,13,TRBJ2-2,few,CSARTANTGELFF,TGCAGTGCTCGGACAGCCAACACCGGGGAGCTGTTTTTT
TRBV28,TRBD1,14,TRBJ2-7,few,CASNRAGTGGEQYF,TGTGCCAGCAACAGGGCCGGGACAGGGGGCGAGCAGTACTTC
TRBV19,TRBD1,15,TRBJ2-2,-,CASSQGQANTGELFF,TGTGCCAGTAGCCAGGGACAGGCGAACACCGGGGAGCTGTTTTTT
TRBV20-1,-,14,TRBJ2-1,many,CSAVPTGFYNEQFF,TGCAGTGCTGTACCAACCGGGTTCTACAATGAGCAGTTCTTC
TRBV7-2,TRBD1,14,TRBJ2-1,few,CASSLSQGAGEQFF,TGTGCCAGCAGCTTAAGTCAGGGGGCAGGTGAGCAGTTCTTC
TRBV29-1,-,10,TRBJ2-7,-,CSVGPIEQYF,TGCAGCGTGGGGCCGATCGAGCAGTACTTC
TRBV5-6,TRBD1,13,TRBJ2-3,few,CASSLQGAHTQYF,TGTGCCAGCAGCTTACAGGGGGCCCATACGCAGTATTTT